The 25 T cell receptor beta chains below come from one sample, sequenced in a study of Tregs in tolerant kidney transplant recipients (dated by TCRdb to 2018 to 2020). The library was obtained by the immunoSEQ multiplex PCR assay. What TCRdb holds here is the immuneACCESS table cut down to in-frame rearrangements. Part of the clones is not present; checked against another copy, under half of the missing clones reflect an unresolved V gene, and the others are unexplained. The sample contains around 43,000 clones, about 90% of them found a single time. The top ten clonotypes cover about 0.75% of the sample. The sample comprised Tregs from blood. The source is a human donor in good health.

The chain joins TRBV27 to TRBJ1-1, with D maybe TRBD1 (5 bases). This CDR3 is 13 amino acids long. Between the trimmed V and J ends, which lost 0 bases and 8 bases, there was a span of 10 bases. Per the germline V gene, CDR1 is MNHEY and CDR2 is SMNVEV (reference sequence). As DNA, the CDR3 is TGTGCCAGCAGTTTATCGTCCCGGGGGGAAGCTTTCTTT. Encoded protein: CASSLSSRGEAFF.

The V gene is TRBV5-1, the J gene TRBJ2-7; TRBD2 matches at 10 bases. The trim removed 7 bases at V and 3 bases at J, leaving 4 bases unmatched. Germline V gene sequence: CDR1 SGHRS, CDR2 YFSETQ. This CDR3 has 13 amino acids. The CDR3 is CASSGLADYEQYF. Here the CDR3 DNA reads TGCGCCAGCTCCGGACTAGCGGACTACGAGCAGTACTTC.

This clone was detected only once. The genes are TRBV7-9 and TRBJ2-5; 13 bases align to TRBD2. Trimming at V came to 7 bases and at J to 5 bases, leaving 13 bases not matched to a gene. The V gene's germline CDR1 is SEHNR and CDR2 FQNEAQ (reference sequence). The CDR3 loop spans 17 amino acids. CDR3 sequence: CASILRSTSGRLETQYF. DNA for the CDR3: TGTGCCAGCATCCTCCGTTCGACTAGCGGGAGGTTGGAGACCCAGTACTTC.

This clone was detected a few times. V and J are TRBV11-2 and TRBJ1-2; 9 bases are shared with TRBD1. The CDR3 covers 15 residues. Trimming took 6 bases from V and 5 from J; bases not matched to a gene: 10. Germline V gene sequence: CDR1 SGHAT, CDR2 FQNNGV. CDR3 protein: CASRDRGGAAYGYTF. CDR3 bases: TGTGCCAGCAGAGACAGGGGGGGGGCCGCGTATGGCTACACCTTC.

CDR3 region: CAISDQRNYGYTF. CDR3 coding DNA: TGTGCCATCAGTGACCAGCGTAACTATGGCTACACCTTC. The chain is built from TRBV10-3 and TRBJ1-2; D is undetermined. The CDR3 loop spans 13 amino acids. The V end was cut by 3 bases, the J end by 1 base, with 6 bases between. Germline-derived CDR1 and CDR2 are ENHRY and SYGVKD.

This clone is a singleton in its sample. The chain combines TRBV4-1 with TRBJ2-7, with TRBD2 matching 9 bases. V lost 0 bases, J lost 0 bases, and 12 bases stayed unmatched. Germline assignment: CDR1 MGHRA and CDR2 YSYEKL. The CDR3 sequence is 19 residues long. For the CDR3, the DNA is TGCGCCAGCAGCCAAGATTCGGGTCTAGCGGGGAGAAGCTCCTACGAGCAGTACTTC. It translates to CASSQDSGLAGRSSYEQYF.

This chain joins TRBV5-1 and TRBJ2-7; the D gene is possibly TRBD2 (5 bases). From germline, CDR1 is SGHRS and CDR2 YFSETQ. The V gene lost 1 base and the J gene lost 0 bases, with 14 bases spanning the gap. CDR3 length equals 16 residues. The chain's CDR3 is CASSLTPTGNSYEQYF. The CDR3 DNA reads TGCGCCAGCAGCTTGACCCCGACCGGGAACTCCTACGAGCAGTACTTC.

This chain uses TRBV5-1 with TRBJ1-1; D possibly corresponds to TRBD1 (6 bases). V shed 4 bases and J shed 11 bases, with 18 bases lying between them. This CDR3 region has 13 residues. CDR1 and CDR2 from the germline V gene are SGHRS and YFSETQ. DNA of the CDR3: TGCGCCAGCAGCCCCCGACAGGAGGCCCACGCTTTCTTT. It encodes CASSPRQEAHAFF.

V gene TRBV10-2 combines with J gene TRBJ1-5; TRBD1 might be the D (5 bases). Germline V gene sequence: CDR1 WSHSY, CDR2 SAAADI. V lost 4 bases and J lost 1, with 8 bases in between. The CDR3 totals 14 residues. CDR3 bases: TGCGCCAGCAGTGTGACAGCAAGCAATCAGCCCCAGCATTTT. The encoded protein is CASSVTASNQPQHF.

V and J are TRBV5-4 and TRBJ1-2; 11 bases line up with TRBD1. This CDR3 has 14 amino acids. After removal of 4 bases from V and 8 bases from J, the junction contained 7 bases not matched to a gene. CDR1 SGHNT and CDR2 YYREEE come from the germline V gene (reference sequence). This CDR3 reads CASSRWTGGQGYTF. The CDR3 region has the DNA TGTGCCAGCAGCCGGTGGACAGGGGGCCAGGGCTACACCTTC.

CDR3 in amino acids: CASSPEQETQYF. DNA for the CDR3: TGCGCCAGCAGCCCCGAGCAAGAGACCCAGTACTTC. The J gene is TRBJ2-5, the V gene TRBV5-1; D remains unclear. V lost 4 bases and J 2 bases, leaving 6 bases between the germline ends. Germline V lookup: CDR1 SGHRS, CDR2 YFSETQ. The CDR3 covers 12 residues.

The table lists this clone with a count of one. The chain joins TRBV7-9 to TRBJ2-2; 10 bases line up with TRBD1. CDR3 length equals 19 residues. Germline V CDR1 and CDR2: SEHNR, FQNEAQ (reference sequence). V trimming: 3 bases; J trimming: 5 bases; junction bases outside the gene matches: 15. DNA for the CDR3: TGTGCCAGCAGCTTTTTGACCCCGGGACAGGGGCCCCAGACCGGGGAGCTGTTTTTT. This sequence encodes CASSFLTPGQGPQTGELFF.

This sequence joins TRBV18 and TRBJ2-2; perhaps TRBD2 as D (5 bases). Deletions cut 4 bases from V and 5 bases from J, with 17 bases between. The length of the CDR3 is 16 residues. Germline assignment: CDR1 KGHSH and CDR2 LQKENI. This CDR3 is CASSLLLREGTGELFF. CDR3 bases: TGTGCCAGCTCACTCCTGTTGAGAGAGGGAACCGGGGAGCTGTTTTTT.

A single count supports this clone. CDR3 loop: CASRGGGGEQFF. For the CDR3, the DNA is TGTGCCAGCAGGGGAGGAGGAGGGGAGCAGTTCTTC. The chain is built from TRBV7-9 and TRBJ2-1; weak D call: TRBD2 (6 bases). CDR3 length: 12 residues. Germline CDR1 SEHNR, CDR2 FQNEAQ (reference sequence). The V end was cut by 6 bases, the J end by 10 bases, with 13 bases between.

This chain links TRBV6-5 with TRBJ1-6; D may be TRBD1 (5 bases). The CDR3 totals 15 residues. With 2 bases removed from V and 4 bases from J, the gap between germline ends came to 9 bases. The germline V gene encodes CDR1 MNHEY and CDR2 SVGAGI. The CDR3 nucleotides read TGTGCCAGCAGTTACGACAGACCTTATAATTCACCCCTCCACTTT. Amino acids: CASSYDRPYNSPLHF.

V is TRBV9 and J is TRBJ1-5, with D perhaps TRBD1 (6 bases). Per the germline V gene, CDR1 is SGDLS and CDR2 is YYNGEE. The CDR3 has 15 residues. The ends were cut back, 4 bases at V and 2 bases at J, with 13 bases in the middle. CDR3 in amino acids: CASSPGAFGNQPQHF. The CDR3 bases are TGTGCCAGCAGCCCGGGGGCTTTCGGCAATCAGCCCCAGCATTTT.

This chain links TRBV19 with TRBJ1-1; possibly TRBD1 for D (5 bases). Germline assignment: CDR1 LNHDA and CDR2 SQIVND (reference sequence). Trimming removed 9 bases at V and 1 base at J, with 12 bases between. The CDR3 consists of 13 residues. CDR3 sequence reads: CASRRDGNTEAFF. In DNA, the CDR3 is TGTGCCAGCCGCCGGGACGGGAACACTGAAGCTTTCTTT.

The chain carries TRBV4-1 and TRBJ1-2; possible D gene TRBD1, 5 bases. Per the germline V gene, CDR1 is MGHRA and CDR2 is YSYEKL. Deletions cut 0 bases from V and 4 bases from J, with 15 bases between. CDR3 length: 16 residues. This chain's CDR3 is CASSQEVLDKGYGYTF. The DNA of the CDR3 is TGCGCCAGCAGCCAAGAAGTCCTGGACAAAGGCTATGGCTACACCTTC.

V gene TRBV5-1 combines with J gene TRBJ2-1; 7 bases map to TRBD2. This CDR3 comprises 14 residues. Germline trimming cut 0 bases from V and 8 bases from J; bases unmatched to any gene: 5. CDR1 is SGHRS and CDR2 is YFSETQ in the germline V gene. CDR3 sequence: CASSLGTRGDEQFF. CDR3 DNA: TGCGCCAGCAGCTTGGGGACTAGGGGCGATGAGCAGTTCTTC.

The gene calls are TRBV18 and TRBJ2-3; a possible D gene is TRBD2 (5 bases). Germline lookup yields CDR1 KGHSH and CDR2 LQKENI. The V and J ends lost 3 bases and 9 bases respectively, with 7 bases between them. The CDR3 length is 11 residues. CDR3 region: CASSPEVTQYF. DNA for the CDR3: TGTGCCAGCTCACCGGAGGTCACGCAGTATTTT. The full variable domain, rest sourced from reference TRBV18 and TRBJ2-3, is NAGVMQNPRHLVRRRGQEARLRCSPMKGHSHVYWYRQLPEEGLKFMVYLQKENIIDESGMPKERFSAEFPKEGPSILRIQQVVRGDSAAYFCASSPEVTQYFGPGTRLTVL.

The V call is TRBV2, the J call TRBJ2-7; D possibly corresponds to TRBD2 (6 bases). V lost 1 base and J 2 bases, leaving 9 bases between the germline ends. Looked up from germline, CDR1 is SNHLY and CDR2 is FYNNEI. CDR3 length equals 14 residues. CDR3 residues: CASSEGGGAYEQYF. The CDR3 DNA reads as TGTGCCAGCAGTGAAGGTGGAGGGGCCTACGAGCAGTACTTC.

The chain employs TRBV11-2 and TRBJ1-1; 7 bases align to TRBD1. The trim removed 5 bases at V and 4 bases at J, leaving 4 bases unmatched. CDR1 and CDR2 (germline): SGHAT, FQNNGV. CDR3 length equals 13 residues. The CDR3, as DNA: TGTGCCAGCAGCACTAGACAGGGCACTGAAGCTTTCTTT. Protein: CASSTRQGTEAFF.

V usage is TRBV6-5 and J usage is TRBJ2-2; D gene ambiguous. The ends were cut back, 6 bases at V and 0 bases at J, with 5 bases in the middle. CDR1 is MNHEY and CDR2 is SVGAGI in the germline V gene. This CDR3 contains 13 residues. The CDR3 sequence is CASRTPNTGELFF. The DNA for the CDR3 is TGTGCCAGCAGGACTCCGAACACCGGGGAGCTGTTTTTT.

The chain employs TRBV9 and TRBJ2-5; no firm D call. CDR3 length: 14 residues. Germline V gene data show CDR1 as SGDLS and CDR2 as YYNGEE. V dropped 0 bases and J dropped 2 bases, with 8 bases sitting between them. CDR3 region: CASSVDSRQETQYF. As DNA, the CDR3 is TGTGCCAGCAGCGTAGATAGCAGACAAGAGACCCAGTACTTC.

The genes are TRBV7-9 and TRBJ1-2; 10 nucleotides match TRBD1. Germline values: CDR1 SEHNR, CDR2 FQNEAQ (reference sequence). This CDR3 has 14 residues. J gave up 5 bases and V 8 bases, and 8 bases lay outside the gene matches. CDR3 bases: TGTGCCAGCTCCCGACAGGGGGCTGGGTATGGCTACACCTTC. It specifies CASSRQGAGYGYTF.